Listed below are T cell receptor beta chains from one sample, sequenced in a study of metastatic and nonmetastatic thyroid tumors. From the PCR reads, TCRdb re-called clones with MiXCR. The sample lists roughly 28,000 clones; 20% to 25% were seen once. Sequencing used blood. These receptors were collected from a female donor with papillary thyroid cancer or a benign thyroid nodule (not recorded which). Some clones in this sample may be carry-over from other donors' samples. The CDR3 runs from the conserved cysteine through the conserved F or W. Each record gives: D gene, J gene, V gene, CDR3 protein. A D gene is named only where the DNA matches it firmly.

>TRBD1|TRBJ2-7|TRBV20-1
CSARDHGQGSSYEQYF
>-|TRBJ2-3|TRBV6-1
CASSSLPLSTDTQYF
>-|TRBJ2-5|TRBV12-3/TRBV12-4
CASRNNSVRQETQYF
>-|TRBJ1-5|TRBV20-1
CSARGDYFASNQPQHF
>-|TRBJ2-5|TRBV29-1
CSVRSGQQETQYF
>-|TRBJ2-2|TRBV28
CATGGTTNTGELFF
>-|TRBJ2-2|TRBV2
CASNMGGELFF
>-|TRBJ1-2|TRBV5-1
CASSTHLGALGYTF
>-|TRBJ2-7|TRBV27
CASRLGGAPPCSYEQYF
>TRBD1|TRBJ2-2|TRBV29-1
CSVAGTGFSGELFF
>TRBD2|TRBJ2-7|TRBV6-1
CASSEEVAGGPGEQYF
>TRBD1|TRBJ1-3|TRBV9
CASSFTGTGEYTIYF
>-|TRBJ1-1|TRBV19
CASTRGLNTEAFF
>-|TRBJ2-7|TRBV6-5
CASSYGSRSSYEQYF
>-|TRBJ1-1|TRBV11-3
CASSSRGWPEAFF
>-|TRBJ1-5|TRBV10-3
CAISERQDNQPQHF
>-|TRBJ1-2|TRBV2
CASSEEVGNYGYTF
>TRBD1|TRBJ2-2|TRBV6-1
CASRYRTGTNTGELFF
>-|TRBJ2-5|TRBV19
CASRRLGEETQYF
>TRBD2|TRBJ2-3|TRBV20-1
CSVRTSGRTDTQYF
>TRBD2|TRBJ2-2|TRBV6-1
CASSPWTSSTGELFF
>-|TRBJ1-5|TRBV19
CASSASQSQLSNQPQHF
>-|TRBJ1-5|TRBV12-3/TRBV12-4
CASTDGTPQPQHF
>TRBD2|TRBJ2-7|TRBV6-1
CASRPIAGVSYEQYF
>TRBD1|TRBJ1-1|TRBV6-8
CASSYGTGLNTEAFF
>-|TRBJ1-1|TRBV6-1
CASRADFTEAFF
>-|TRBJ1-5|TRBV15
CATRAAGSNQPQHF
>-|TRBJ2-2|TRBV5-1
CASSPGQPTGELFF
>-|TRBJ2-1|TRBV15
CATTAWGGNEQFF
>-|TRBJ2-5|TRBV9
CASSPEGGTLETQYF
>-|TRBJ2-2|TRBV6-5
CASSLSNTGELFF
>-|TRBJ2-5|TRBV19
CASGEGEETQYF
>-|TRBJ2-5|TRBV7-6
CASSLRGGTGRLAEETQYF
>-|TRBJ2-5|TRBV14
CASSQVSAETQYF
>-|TRBJ1-3|TRBV15
CATSRASGGNTIYF
>TRBD2|TRBJ2-1|TRBV20-1
CSGDSGTSGGSYNEQFF
>-|TRBJ2-3|TRBV5-1
CASSEWGESTDTQYF
>-|TRBJ2-5|TRBV7-8
CASSLELGVFETQYF